This T cell receptor (beta chain) originates from a study of regulatory T cells in long-lasting Graves disease. Findings and limits, study-wide: Lower TCR diversity characterized persistent Graves' patients relative to newly diagnosed patients.

Time point given: persistent/refractory GD, antithyroid drugs over 5 years with positive TRAb. Researchers made the TCR library from RNA that was extracted from PBMCs. Note on this clonotype: Antigen: not known.

TCR beta libraries were built with iRepertoire HTBI primers and Arm-PCR of CDR3 regions. One entry per CDR3 protein, called by TCRdb with MiXCR from the multiplex PCR reads. This repertoire shows 420,000 or so distinct CDR3 sequences, around 24% found once; its top ten account for about a quarter. The CDR3 contains 16 residues. The V gene end was trimmed by 5 bases and the J gene end by 3 bases; junction bases not matched to a gene: 5. The specimen was peripheral blood mononuclear cells (PBMCs), collected when the disease was refractory, from a patient treated with antithyroid drugs. The clonotype originates from a female donor with Graves disease. The chain recombines TRBV12-3 or TRBV12-4 with TRBJ2-3, with TRBD2 identical over 13 bases. In DNA, the CDR3 is TGTGCCAGCAGTCCACGGACTAGCGGGAGAACAGATACGCAGTATTTT. This sequence encodes CASSPRTSGRTDTQYF.